This entry describes one T cell receptor beta chain. The data were taken from a study of shared clonotypes between healthy human individuals. Sequencing used immunoSEQ multiplex PCR; TCRdb keeps in-frame clones, though not all of them. The table includes millions of clones, 90% to 95% detected once. From CD4+ cells came CD45RA+ naive and CD45RA-negative memory subsets. Germline loops: CDR1 SGHTA, CDR2 FQGTGA. CDR3 length: 16 residues. Between the trimmed V and J ends, which lost 1 base and 4 bases, there was a span of 17 bases. Source material: naive CD4+ T cells from PBMCs. Subset in this sample: CD45RA+ positively selected. The source is a man aged 18 to 29 in good health. Some clones in this sample may be carry-over from other donors' samples. This chain uses TRBV7-3 with TRBJ2-7; no firm D call. The CDR3 coding sequence is TGTGCCAGCAGCTTAAATTCCAGGCGGTCTGGGTACGAGCAGTACTTC. Residues: CASSLNSRRSGYEQYF. The full variable domain, in which reference TRBV7-3 and TRBJ2-7 provide the parts outside the CDR3, is GAGVSQTPSNKVTEKGKYVELRCDPISGHTALYWYRQSLGQGPEFLIYFQGTGAADDSGLPNDRFFAVRPEGSVSTLKIQRTERGDSAVYLCASSLNSRRSGYEQYFGPGTRLTVT.